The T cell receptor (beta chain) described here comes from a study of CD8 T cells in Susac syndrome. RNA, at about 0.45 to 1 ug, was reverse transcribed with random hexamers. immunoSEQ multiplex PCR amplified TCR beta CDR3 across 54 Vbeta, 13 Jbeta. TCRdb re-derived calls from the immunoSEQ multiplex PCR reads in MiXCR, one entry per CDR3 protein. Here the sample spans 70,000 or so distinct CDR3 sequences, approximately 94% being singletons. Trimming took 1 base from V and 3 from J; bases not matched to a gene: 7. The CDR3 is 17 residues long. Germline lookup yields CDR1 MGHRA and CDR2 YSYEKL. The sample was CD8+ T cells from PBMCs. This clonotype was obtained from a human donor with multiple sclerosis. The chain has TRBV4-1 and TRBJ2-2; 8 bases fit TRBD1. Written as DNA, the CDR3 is TGCGCCAGCAGCCAAGTTCGGGGGACAGGAGACACCGGGGAGCTGTTTTTT. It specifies CASSQVRGTGDTGELFF.